The rows below give T cell receptor beta chains drawn from one sample of a study of T-cell memory formation after mild COVID-19. TCRdb re-derived calls from the 5' RACE reads in MiXCR, one entry per CDR3 protein. The top ten clones hold about 12% of a sample with almost 550,000 distinct CDR3 sequences, roughly 21% of them seen once. Sequencing was performed on PBMCs or a T cell subset sorted from them (not recorded which). Source of these receptors: an adult woman who had mild COVID-19 (a few samples of this study predate the infection). Cell type and time point are not known. Both conserved end residues are part of each CDR3.

V gene	J gene	CDR3 protein
TRBV24-1	TRBJ2-3	CATAEGGGTTQYF
TRBV4-2	TRBJ2-7	CASGTSYSYEQYF
TRBV21-1	TRBJ2-3	CASSTPSGGGTDTQYF
TRBV6-4	TRBJ2-1	CASSEYDNSYNEQFF
TRBV3-1	TRBJ1-1	CASSQGWTISPNTEAFF
TRBV12-3/TRBV12-4	TRBJ2-3	CASSPLGSDTQYF
TRBV3-1	TRBJ2-4	CASSHPSGVAGKNIQYF
TRBV4-2	TRBJ2-2	CASSQEQTRRWTGELFF
TRBV2	TRBJ2-3	CASIRELTDTQYF
TRBV12-3/TRBV12-4	TRBJ1-5	CASRWGDVSRPQHF
TRBV12-3/TRBV12-4	TRBJ2-3	CASSLALGRRDTQYF
TRBV3-1	TRBJ1-6	CASSPWGVSPLHF
TRBV12-3/TRBV12-4	TRBJ2-7	CASSFYEQYF
TRBV11-3	TRBJ2-7	CASSLGPTPPYEQYF
TRBV7-9	TRBJ2-1	CASRPASSYNEQFF
TRBV28	TRBJ2-1	CASTIAVAGGGQFF
TRBV12-3/TRBV12-4	TRBJ2-3	CASSFSFSTDTQYF
TRBV7-9	TRBJ2-1	CASSARGFF
TRBV3-1	TRBJ2-7	CASSQERRGIYEQYF
TRBV12-3/TRBV12-4	TRBJ1-1	CASSFFPPDEAFF